These 9 T cell receptor beta chains originate from one sample sequenced in a study of beta chain features in type 1 diabetes. Every bit of the isolated RNA underwent reverse transcription, so sequencing read expressed TCRB transcripts. Sequenced by immunoSEQ multiplex PCR; TCRdb stores in-frame clones only, minus some. The sample consists of about 220,000 clones, around 9.9% of them appearing once. Sequencing used central memory CD4+ T cells from blood. These receptors all stem from a man between 18 and 29 years old in good health.

The chain couples TRBV30 to TRBJ1-2, with D perhaps TRBD1 (5 bases). V dropped 2 bases and J dropped 8 bases, with 21 bases sitting between them. Germline loops: CDR1 GTSNPN, CDR2 SVGIG (reference sequence). The CDR3 runs to 15 residues. This CDR3 reads CAWSRGGVGRSGYTF. The CDR3 nucleotides are TGTGCCTGGAGTAGAGGAGGGGTTGGTCGTTCGGGCTACACCTTC.

The gene calls are TRBV6-6 and TRBJ2-2, with TRBD2 identical over 13 bases. The CDR3 consists of 14 residues. After removal of 9 bases from V and 8 bases from J, the junction contained 6 bases not matched to a gene. The germline gives CDR1 MNHNY, CDR2 SVGAGI (reference sequence). CDR3 coding DNA: TGTGCCAGTGGGACTAGCGGGGCTCTTGGGGAGCTGTTTTTT. Amino acids: CASGTSGALGELFF.

This clone occurred a few times. This chain uses TRBV29-1 with TRBJ2-2; D uncertain. CDR3 length: 14 residues. Trimming stripped 6 bases from V and 1 base from J, with 12 bases between. Germline V gives CDR1 SQVTM, CDR2 ANQGSEA. The CDR3 DNA reads as TGCAGCGTCCGCCCCCAGCTGAACACCGGGGAGCTGTTTTTT. The encoded protein is CSVRPQLNTGELFF.

This clone was observed many times. The chain is built from TRBV28 and TRBJ2-5; D might be TRBD2 (6 bases). Trimming pared 3 bases from V and 2 bases from J, leaving 10 bases between. The germline V gene encodes CDR1 MDHEN and CDR2 SYDVKM. The CDR3 contains 14 residues. The CDR3 is CASSFQRVQETQYF. The CDR3 nucleotides read TGTGCCAGCAGTTTCCAGCGGGTACAAGAGACCCAGTACTTC.

There are a few counts of this clone. The chain couples TRBV5-1 to TRBJ2-7, with TRBD1 identical over 11 bases. Germline V CDR1 and CDR2: SGHRS, YFSETQ. The junction had 12 bases not matched to a gene; V was cut back by 7 bases and J by 6 bases. This CDR3 comprises 15 residues. The CDR3 reads CASGFGQGARSEQYF. In DNA form, the CDR3 reads TGCGCCAGCGGATTCGGACAGGGGGCTCGAAGCGAGCAGTACTTC.

This clone came up many times. Additional DNA sequences in this sample encode the identical CDR3. The chain links TRBV7-2 to TRBJ2-7; D possibly matches TRBD1 or TRBD2 (5 bases each). CDR3 length equals 15 residues. Looked up from germline, CDR1 is SGHTA and CDR2 is FQGNSA. The V end was cut by 4 bases, the J end by 1 base, with 14 bases between. This CDR3 reads CASSSAGTASYEQYF. The CDR3 DNA follows: TGTGCCAGCAGCTCAGCCGGGACGGCATCCTACGAGCAGTACTTC. Full variable domain (rest looked up from reference TRBV7-2 and TRBJ2-7): GAGVSQSPSNKVTEKGKDVELRCDPISGHTALYWYRQSLGQGLEFLIYFQGNSAPDKSGLPSDRFSAERTGGSVSTLTIQRTQQEDSAVYLCASSSAGTASYEQYFGPGTRLTVT.

The CDR3 coding sequence is TGTGCCAGCAGATACAGTGGAGACTATGGCTACACCTTC. This encodes CASRYSGDYGYTF. This chain uses TRBV2 with TRBJ1-2; D is unresolved. The V gene's germline CDR1 is SNHLY and CDR2 FYNNEI. Trimming stripped 6 bases from V and 3 bases from J, with 11 bases between. The CDR3 covers 13 residues.

This clone came up a few times. The rearrangement links TRBV5-5 to TRBJ2-2; D remains unclear. The CDR3 loop spans 14 amino acids. V was clipped by 0 bases and J by 4 bases, with 7 bases between them. From germline, CDR1 is SGHKS and CDR2 YYEKEE (reference sequence). In DNA form, the CDR3 reads TGTGCCAGCAGCTTGGACAGTCTCACCGGGGAGCTGTTTTTT. Residues: CASSLDSLTGELFF.

This clone showed up just a few times. The chain employs TRBV14 and TRBJ2-5; D ambiguous. The CDR3 has 15 residues. With 4 bases removed from V and 6 bases from J, the gap between germline ends came to 18 bases. Germline values: CDR1 SGHDN, CDR2 FVKESK. The CDR3 sequence: CASSPSDPRWKTQYF. The CDR3 DNA reads as TGTGCCAGCAGCCCCTCGGACCCCCGGTGGAAGACCCAGTACTTC. The whole variable domain, filled in from reference TRBV14 and TRBJ2-5, reads EAGVTQFPSHSVIEKGQTVTLRCDPISGHDNLYWYRRVMGKEIKFLLHFVKESKQDESGMPNNRFLAERTGGTYSTLKVQPAELEDSGVYFCASSPSDPRWKTQYFGPGTRLLVL.